What follows are 25 T cell receptor beta chains derived from one specimen sequenced in a study of T-cell memory formation after mild COVID-19 (dated by TCRdb to 2020 to 2022). Library creation used 5' RACE. The sequencing machine was an Illumina NovaSeq 6000. The public reads were quality trimmed at Q25 with fastp and then assembled into clones with MiXCR by TCRdb, keeping productive beta chains. Entries are consolidated by CDR3 protein sequence, retaining the most common genes and DNA. The sample table contains 250,000 to 350,000 distinct CDR3 sequences; only one count was recorded for approximately 15% of them. Roughly 23% of the sample goes to the ten largest clones. The sequencing sample was made of PBMCs or a T cell subset sorted from them (not recorded which). The receptors shown here come from a man aged 18 to 35 who had mild COVID-19 (a few samples of this study predate the infection). The sample titles of this study are shuffled in the database, so cell type and time point are left out; the donor was told from shared clones.

This clonotype was observed a few times. The genes are TRBV20-1 and TRBJ2-1; 12 nucleotides agree with TRBD2. V gave up 5 bases and J gave up 7 bases; unmatched junction bases: 6. The CDR3 is made up of 14 amino acids. CDR1 is DFQATT and CDR2 is SNEGSKA in the germline V gene (reference sequence). CDR3 coding DNA: TGCAGTGCTTATTCTAGCGGGGGGGCGAATGAGCAGTTCTTC. This gives the protein CSAYSSGGANEQFF.

The V call is TRBV6-2 or TRBV6-3, the J call TRBJ2-7; a weak D match, TRBD2 (7 bases). This CDR3 has 15 residues. Per the germline V gene, CDR1 is MNHEY and CDR2 is SVGEGT. With 8 bases removed from V and 2 bases from J, the gap between germline ends came to 19 bases. The CDR3 nucleotides are TGTGCCAGCGGGGGCCAGGCGGGGGATGCCTACGAGCAGTACGTC. Translated: CASGGQAGDAYEQYV.

V gene TRBV5-1 combines with J gene TRBJ1-4; TRBD1 matches 10 bases. The V gene end was trimmed by 5 bases and the J gene end by 8 bases; junction bases not matched to a gene: 6. CDR3 length equals 14 residues. Germline V gene sequence: CDR1 SGHRS, CDR2 YFSETQ. The CDR3 reads CASSRGTGAEKLFF. The DNA of the CDR3 is TGCGCCAGCAGTCGCGGGACAGGGGCCGAAAAACTGTTTTTT.

This clonotype was detected ten times or more. The chain couples TRBV5-4 to TRBJ2-1, with 8 bases matching TRBD1. The junction had 16 bases not matched to a gene; V was cut back by 4 bases and J by 7 bases. The CDR3 runs 17 residues. The germline V gene has CDR1 SGHNT and CDR2 YYREEE (reference sequence). The CDR3 sequence: CASSGGQGNPRGNEQFF. CDR3 sequence (DNA): TGTGCCAGCAGCGGCGGACAGGGCAACCCTCGGGGGAATGAGCAGTTCTTC.

This clonotype was observed at least ten times. The chain joins TRBV28 to TRBJ1-5; D perhaps matches TRBD1 (5 bases). CDR3 length equals 12 residues. Germline V gives CDR1 MDHEN, CDR2 SYDVKM. V lost 6 bases, J lost 10 bases, and 13 bases lay in between. CDR3 loop: CASSPRRGPQHF. CDR3 DNA sequence: TGTGCCAGCAGCCCTAGGAGGGGACCCCAGCATTTT.

V usage is TRBV3-1 and J usage is TRBJ2-5, with 10 bases lining up with TRBD2. The junction had 10 bases not matched to a gene; V was cut back by 2 bases and J by 7 bases. The germline V gene has CDR1 LGHDT and CDR2 YNNKEL (reference sequence). The CDR3 spans 16 residues. CDR3 nucleotide sequence: TGTGCCAGCAGCCAACGTCTCACTAGCGGGGATGTGACCCAGTACTTC. It translates to CASSQRLTSGDVTQYF.

The V call is TRBV12-3 or TRBV12-4, the J call TRBJ1-2; D remains unclear. The CDR3 loop spans 13 amino acids. V gave up 7 bases and J gave up 5 bases, with 14 bases separating them. The CDR3 loop reads CASTLGSDYGYTF. The CDR3 DNA sequence: TGTGCCAGCACCCTAGGGTCGGATTATGGCTACACCTTC.

This clonotype was detected only a few times. V is TRBV7-3 and J is TRBJ2-1, with D tentatively TRBD2 (5 bases). The CDR3 extends over 14 amino acids. The V end lost 5 bases, the J end lost 8 bases, and 16 bases lay between the germline ends. The germline CDR1 and CDR2 sequences are SGHTA and FQGTGA. The CDR3 sequence: CASSPQPGGDEQFF. The CDR3 DNA reads TGTGCCAGCAGCCCCCAGCCCGGAGGCGATGAGCAGTTCTTC.

This chain links TRBV20-1 with TRBJ1-1, with TRBD1 matching 9 bases. CDR1 and CDR2 (germline): DFQATT, SNEGSKA (reference sequence). This CDR3 is 13 amino acids long. V shed 6 bases and J 4 bases; nucleotides not matched to a gene: 6. The CDR3 DNA reads TGCAGTGCGAGGGACAGGGAAAGCACTGAAGCTTTCTTT. This encodes CSARDRESTEAFF.

This chain links TRBV3-1 with TRBJ2-3; 9 bases fit TRBD1. Unmatched junction bases numbered 3, after V lost 4 bases and J lost 4 bases. CDR1 LGHDT and CDR2 YNNKEL come from the germline V gene (reference sequence). This CDR3 has 14 residues. The CDR3 nucleotides read TGTGCCAGCAGCCGGACAGGGGTCGCAGATACGCAGTATTTT. This codes for CASSRTGVADTQYF.

This clonotype has more than one count but fewer than ten. The gene calls are TRBV7-9 and TRBJ1-1; 8 bases agree with TRBD1. Trimming removed 5 bases from V and 2 bases from J; junction bases left unmatched: 13. CDR3 length: 17 amino acids. Germline V gene sequence: CDR1 SEHNR, CDR2 FQNEAQ (reference sequence). The CDR3 DNA sequence: TGTGCCAGCAGCCTTTCCTCGGACAGGGAAAGTAACACTGAAGCTTTCTTT. Protein sequence: CASSLSSDRESNTEAFF.

This clonotype was recorded at least ten times. V usage is TRBV7-9 and J usage is TRBJ2-5; TRBD2 aligns across 10 bases. CDR3 size: 16 residues. Germline CDR1 and CDR2: SEHNR and FQNEAQ (reference sequence). The ends lost 3 bases at V and 2 bases at J; junction bases unmatched: 6. The CDR3 is CASSFGIAGGQETQYF. The CDR3 DNA reads TGTGCCAGCAGCTTCGGGATAGCGGGGGGACAAGAGACCCAGTACTTC.

This clonotype was picked up a small number of times. V is TRBV19 and J is TRBJ2-7, with D perhaps matching TRBD1 (6 bases). The CDR3 has 16 residues. Germline CDR1 is LNHDA and CDR2 is SQIVND (reference sequence). The V end was cut by 5 bases, the J end by 2 bases, with 19 bases between. CDR3 bases: TGTGCCAGTAGTGCCTCCAACAGGGTTGGGACCTACGAGCAGTACTTC. The encoded protein is CASSASNRVGTYEQYF.

The chain couples TRBV4-1 to TRBJ1-3; possible D gene TRBD1, 5 bases. The CDR3 loop spans 16 amino acids. Germline CDR1 and CDR2: MGHRA and YSYEKL. V was trimmed by 4 bases and J by 0 bases, leaving 13 bases between them. The chain's CDR3 is CASSPLGGGSGNTIYF. The CDR3 DNA follows: TGCGCCAGCAGCCCTTTGGGGGGGGGCTCTGGAAACACCATATATTTT.

This clonotype was recorded a few times. This chain joins TRBV15 and TRBJ2-6; weak D call: TRBD1 (5 bases). CDR1 and CDR2 from the germline V gene are LNHNV and YYDKDF (reference sequence). Deletions cut 4 bases from V and 2 bases from J, with 12 bases between. This CDR3 has 16 amino acids. CDR3 amino acids: CATSTHGAAGANVLTF. The CDR3 DNA reads TGTGCCACCAGCACCCATGGGGCGGCTGGGGCCAACGTCCTGACTTTC.

V is TRBV28 and J is TRBJ1-5; no reliable D call. CDR3 length: 12 amino acids. The V and J ends lost 8 bases and 5 bases respectively, with 10 bases between them. Germline CDR1 MDHEN, CDR2 SYDVKM. CDR3 sequence reads: CASEQNYQPQHF. DNA of the CDR3: TGTGCCAGCGAACAGAACTATCAGCCCCAGCATTTT.

The chain couples TRBV6-4 to TRBJ1-1; D not certain. Trimming shortened V by 5 bases and J by 1 base, and 8 bases separated the two germline ends. This CDR3 region has 13 residues. Germline assignment: CDR1 MRHNA and CDR2 SNTAGT. The CDR3 DNA is TGTGCCAGCAGTATGGAGGAGAACACTGAAGCTTTCTTT. Amino acids: CASSMEENTEAFF.

The chain links TRBV5-1 to TRBJ1-6, with no clear D. Germline-derived CDR1 and CDR2 are SGHRS and YFSETQ. This CDR3 spans 15 amino acids. Trimming took 0 bases from V and 7 from J, leaving 11 bases between them. The CDR3 here is CASSLGGSSNSPLHF. The CDR3 DNA is TGCGCCAGCAGCTTGGGAGGCAGCTCGAATTCACCCCTCCACTTT.

The chain recombines TRBV12-3 or TRBV12-4 with TRBJ2-3; D may be TRBD2 (6 bases). Trimming left V 2 bases short and J 4 bases short, with 7 bases between. CDR3 size: 13 residues. The CDR3 coding sequence is TGTGCCAGCAGTTTACTAGCGTCAGATACGCAGTATTTT. It translates to CASSLLASDTQYF.

This clonotype has only a few counts. The J gene is TRBJ2-3, the V gene TRBV7-9; D remains unclear. In germline, CDR1 is SEHNR, CDR2 FQNEAQ (reference sequence). V was cut by 7 bases and J by 3 bases, with 8 bases left in between. The CDR3 length is 12 residues. The CDR3 region has the DNA TGTGCCAGCACCCCAATTACAGATACGCAGTATTTT. Its translation is CASTPITDTQYF.

This clonotype was counted at least ten times. This chain links TRBV7-2 with TRBJ2-5, with a possible D match to TRBD2 (6 bases). Trimming pared 5 bases from V and 5 bases from J, leaving 21 bases between. Germline CDR1 SGHTA, CDR2 FQGNSA. The CDR3 is 16 residues long. CDR3 DNA sequence: TGTGCCAGCAGCCCTAACCCACGGGGACTCATGGAGACCCAGTACTTC. Translating it yields CASSPNPRGLMETQYF. The full variable domain, in which reference TRBV7-2 and TRBJ2-5 provide the parts outside the CDR3, is GAGVSQSPSNKVTEKGKDVELRCDPISGHTALYWYRQSLGQGLEFLIYFQGNSAPDKSGLPSDRFSAERTGGSVSTLTIQRTQQEDSAVYLCASSPNPRGLMETQYFGPGTRLLVL.

This clonotype was counted only a few times. The V call is TRBV7-9, the J call TRBJ1-1; weak D call: TRBD1 (5 bases). CDR3 size: 15 residues. In germline, CDR1 is SEHNR, CDR2 FQNEAQ (reference sequence). Trimming stripped 3 bases from V and 4 bases from J, with 15 bases between. This CDR3 reads CASSFSRAAGTEAFF. In nucleotides, the CDR3 is TGTGCCAGCAGCTTTTCCAGGGCGGCGGGCACTGAAGCTTTCTTT. Full variable domain (outside the CDR3, taken from reference TRBV7-9 and TRBJ1-1): DTGVSQNPRHKITKRGQNVTFRCDPISEHNRLYWYRQTLGQGPEFLTYFQNEAQLEKSRLLSDRFSAERPKGSFSTLEIQRTEQGDSAMYLCASSFSRAAGTEAFFGQGTRLTVV.

The chain combines TRBV7-2 with TRBJ1-2; a weak D match, TRBD1 (6 bases). Between the trimmed V and J ends, which lost 5 bases and 7 bases, there was a span of 17 bases. The CDR3 length is 14 residues. Germline loops: CDR1 SGHTA, CDR2 FQGNSA. CDR3 protein: CASSPWDILGGYTF. The CDR3 DNA sequence: TGTGCCAGCAGCCCGTGGGACATTCTTGGTGGCTACACCTTC.

This clonotype came up a few times. The genes are TRBV6-5 and TRBJ2-5; 9 nucleotides match TRBD1. The J segment lost 7 bases and the V segment lost 2 bases, leaving 8 bases of the junction unmatched. Germline CDR1 MNHEY, CDR2 SVGAGI. The CDR3 length is 15 residues. The CDR3 loop is CASSYPGQGGATQYF. DNA for the CDR3: TGTGCCAGCAGTTACCCGGGACAGGGCGGCGCGACCCAGTACTTC.

J is TRBJ2-3 and V is TRBV24-1, with D unclear. The CDR3 runs to 16 residues. In germline, CDR1 is KGHDR, CDR2 SFDVKD. Trimming pared 1 base from V and 0 bases from J, leaving 10 bases between. The CDR3 spells CATSDLEGLSTDTQYF. In nucleotides, the CDR3 is TGTGCCACCAGTGATTTAGAAGGGCTAAGCACAGATACGCAGTATTTT.